The 17 T cell receptor beta chains below were found in one sample sequenced in a study of a mutant IDH1 vaccine in newly diagnosed glioma. Antigens of these TCRs are unknown. The assay was immunoSEQ multiplex PCR, and TCRdb's table has in-frame clones only and misses some. Here the sample spans about 51,000 clones, roughly 78% being singletons. Stated time point: week 5, during vaccination. Alongside topical imiquimod, each dose of vaccine comprised 300 ug of mutant IDH1 20-mer peptide. This specimen consisted of PBMCs, obtained from a glioma patient whose treatment included an IDH1 peptide vaccine. The receptors were sampled from a man in his fifties with glioma.

V and J are TRBV30 and TRBJ1-6, with D perhaps matching TRBD1 (5 bases). The germline CDR1 and CDR2 sequences are GTSNPN and SVGIG (reference sequence). This CDR3 has 13 residues. The V end lost 5 bases, the J end lost 13 bases, and 18 bases lay between the germline ends. The CDR3 bases are TGTGCCTGGGCCGGGACCGTCCACGAGCCCCTCCACTTT. Amino acids: CAWAGTVHEPLHF.

V gene TRBV5-6 combines with J gene TRBJ1-4, with 10 bases lining up with TRBD1. This CDR3 is built from 15 residues. V was pared by 3 bases and J by 5 bases, with 4 bases of the junction left unmatched. Germline CDR1 reads SGHDT; CDR2 reads YYEEEE. CDR3 in amino acids: CASSSRTGGNEKLFF. CDR3 nucleotides: TGTGCCAGCAGCTCCCGGACAGGGGGGAATGAAAAACTGTTTTTT.

This sequence joins TRBV6-1 and TRBJ2-2; TRBD1 is a possible D gene (6 bases). V dropped 3 bases and J dropped 4 bases, with 9 bases sitting between them. This CDR3 contains 14 residues. Germline assignment: CDR1 MNHNS and CDR2 SASEGT. The CDR3 region is CASSDTGSTGELFF. CDR3 in DNA: TGTGCCAGCAGTGATACAGGGAGCACCGGGGAGCTGTTTTTT.

The V and J genes are TRBV7-2 and TRBJ2-5; D may be TRBD2 (5 bases). This CDR3 contains 14 residues. Looked up from germline, CDR1 is SGHTA and CDR2 is FQGNSA. V lost 4 bases and J 3 bases, leaving 12 bases between the germline ends. The CDR3 is CASSSQAGEETQYF. For the CDR3, the DNA is TGTGCCAGCAGCTCTCAGGCGGGTGAAGAGACCCAGTACTTC.

This clone was recorded only once. The J gene is TRBJ2-2, the V gene TRBV19; D is possibly TRBD2 (6 bases). Germline values: CDR1 LNHDA, CDR2 SQIVND (reference sequence). The ends were cut back, 7 bases at V and 4 bases at J, with 19 bases in the middle. The CDR3 loop spans 16 amino acids. Here the CDR3 DNA reads TGTGCCAGTACCGATCCCGGAGGGGTTTTCACCGGGGAGCTGTTTTTT. This translates into CASTDPGGVFTGELFF.

The chain couples TRBV5-6 to TRBJ1-1; 7 nucleotides agree with TRBD1. Unmatched junction bases numbered 7, after V lost 2 bases and J lost 3 bases. The CDR3 covers 15 residues. CDR1 and CDR2 (germline): SGHDT, YYEEEE. CDR3 residues: CASSFLTQGDTEAFF. The DNA of the CDR3 is TGTGCCAGCAGCTTCTTGACCCAGGGGGACACTGAAGCTTTCTTT.

This clone was recorded once. The genes are TRBV5-5 and TRBJ1-2, with D possibly TRBD1 on 6 matching bases. Germline CDR1 reads SGHKS; CDR2 reads YYEKEE (reference sequence). The CDR3 consists of 14 residues. Trimming pared 4 bases from V and 4 bases from J, leaving 14 bases between. The CDR3 coding sequence is TGTGCCAGCAGCGCCGGGACAACTAGCTATGGCTACACCTTC. Translated, it gives CASSAGTTSYGYTF.

The chain couples TRBV7-9 to TRBJ1-5; no reliable D call. CDR1 is SEHNR, CDR2 FQNEAQ, per germline (reference sequence). Deletions cut 5 bases from V and 2 bases from J, with 10 bases between. CDR3 length equals 14 residues. CDR3 loop: CASSRVDGNQPQHF. CDR3 in DNA: TGTGCCAGCAGCAGGGTCGATGGCAATCAGCCCCAGCATTTT. The whole variable domain, remainder taken from reference TRBV7-9 and TRBJ1-5, is DTGVSQNPRHKITKRGQNVTFRCDPISEHNRLYWYRQTLGQGPEFLTYFQNEAQLEKSRLLSDRFSAERPKGSFSTLEIQRTEQGDSAMYLCASSRVDGNQPQHFGDGTRLSIL.

Concerning this clone: At one boundary the junction diverges from the germline segment, which might be a read error. V gene TRBV6-1 combines with J gene TRBJ2-5; D remains unclear. The V gene's germline CDR1 is MNHNS and CDR2 SASEGT. This CDR3 is 10 amino acids long. CDR3 sequence: CASREETQYF. For the CDR3, the DNA is TGTGCCAGCAGGGAAGAGACCCAGTACTTC.

The chain couples TRBV5-8 to TRBJ1-5, with D unclear. The CDR3 has 15 amino acids. The germline CDR1 and CDR2 sequences are SGHTS and YDEGEE. Trimming shortened V by 0 bases and J by 0 bases, and 7 bases separated the two germline ends. The DNA of the CDR3 is TGTGCCAGCAGCTTGGCACGGGATAGCAATCAGCCCCAGCATTTT. Encoded protein: CASSLARDSNQPQHF.

The CDR3 nucleotides are TGTGCCTGGAGCACCGGGACAGGGAACACCGGGGAGCTGTTTTTT. This encodes CAWSTGTGNTGELFF. V is TRBV30 and J is TRBJ2-2, with TRBD1 matching over 8 bases. The germline V gene has CDR1 GTSNPN and CDR2 SVGIG (reference sequence). V trimming: 3 bases; J trimming: 1 base; junction bases outside the gene matches: 4. This CDR3 contains 15 residues.

The V gene is TRBV30, the J gene TRBJ2-5, with a weak D call TRBD2 (6 bases). V was shortened by 1 base and J by 4 bases, with 10 bases between the two germline ends. The CDR3 extends over 13 amino acids. Germline assignment: CDR1 GTSNPN and CDR2 SVGIG (reference sequence). CDR3 DNA sequence: TGTGCCTGGAGTGGAAGGAGGGGAGAGACCCAGTACTTC. Protein product: CAWSGRRGETQYF.

The chain uses TRBV9 and TRBJ2-3; no clear D gene. This CDR3 is built from 14 residues. The V end was cut by 2 bases, the J end by 0 bases, with 7 bases between. Germline V gene sequence: CDR1 SGDLS, CDR2 YYNGEE. CDR3 DNA: TGTGCCAGCAGCGTCTCACCGAGCACAGATACGCAGTATTTT. Translating it yields CASSVSPSTDTQYF.

This clone was seen more than once but under ten times. Compared with germline, one end of the junction differs, possibly owing to a read error. The CDR3 DNA reads TGTGCCAGCACTTTAGCAGGGGGGGACACTGAAGCTTTCTTT. Residues: CASTLAGGDTEAFF. The J gene is TRBJ1-1, the V gene TRBV27; 7 bases align to TRBD1. The CDR3 consists of 14 residues. CDR1 is MNHEY and CDR2 is SMNVEV in the germline V gene (reference sequence).

The chain combines TRBV2 with TRBJ1-4; a possible D gene is TRBD1 (6 bases). V lost 7 bases and J lost 0, with 9 bases in between. CDR1 SNHLY and CDR2 FYNNEI come from the germline V gene. The CDR3 consists of 14 residues. CDR3 region: CASTYRATNEKLFF. DNA of the CDR3: TGTGCCAGCACCTACAGGGCAACTAATGAAAAACTGTTTTTT.

This clone has more than one count but fewer than ten. The rearrangement joins TRBV14 to TRBJ1-4; no clear D gene. V lost 4 bases to trimming and J lost 3 bases, with 6 bases between them. Germline V gives CDR1 SGHDN, CDR2 FVKESK. This CDR3 contains 13 residues. This chain's CDR3 is CASSRLSNEKLFF. As DNA, the CDR3 is TGTGCCAGCAGCCGACTTTCTAATGAAAAACTGTTTTTT.

The chain uses TRBV14 and TRBJ1-1; D gene uncertain. The ends were cut back, 8 bases at V and 1 base at J, with 14 bases in the middle. Looked up from germline, CDR1 is SGHDN and CDR2 is FVKESK. The CDR3 sequence is 14 residues long. The CDR3 region is CASSRIRGNTEAFF. CDR3 nucleotides: TGTGCCAGCTCACGAATCCGGGGGAACACTGAAGCTTTCTTT.